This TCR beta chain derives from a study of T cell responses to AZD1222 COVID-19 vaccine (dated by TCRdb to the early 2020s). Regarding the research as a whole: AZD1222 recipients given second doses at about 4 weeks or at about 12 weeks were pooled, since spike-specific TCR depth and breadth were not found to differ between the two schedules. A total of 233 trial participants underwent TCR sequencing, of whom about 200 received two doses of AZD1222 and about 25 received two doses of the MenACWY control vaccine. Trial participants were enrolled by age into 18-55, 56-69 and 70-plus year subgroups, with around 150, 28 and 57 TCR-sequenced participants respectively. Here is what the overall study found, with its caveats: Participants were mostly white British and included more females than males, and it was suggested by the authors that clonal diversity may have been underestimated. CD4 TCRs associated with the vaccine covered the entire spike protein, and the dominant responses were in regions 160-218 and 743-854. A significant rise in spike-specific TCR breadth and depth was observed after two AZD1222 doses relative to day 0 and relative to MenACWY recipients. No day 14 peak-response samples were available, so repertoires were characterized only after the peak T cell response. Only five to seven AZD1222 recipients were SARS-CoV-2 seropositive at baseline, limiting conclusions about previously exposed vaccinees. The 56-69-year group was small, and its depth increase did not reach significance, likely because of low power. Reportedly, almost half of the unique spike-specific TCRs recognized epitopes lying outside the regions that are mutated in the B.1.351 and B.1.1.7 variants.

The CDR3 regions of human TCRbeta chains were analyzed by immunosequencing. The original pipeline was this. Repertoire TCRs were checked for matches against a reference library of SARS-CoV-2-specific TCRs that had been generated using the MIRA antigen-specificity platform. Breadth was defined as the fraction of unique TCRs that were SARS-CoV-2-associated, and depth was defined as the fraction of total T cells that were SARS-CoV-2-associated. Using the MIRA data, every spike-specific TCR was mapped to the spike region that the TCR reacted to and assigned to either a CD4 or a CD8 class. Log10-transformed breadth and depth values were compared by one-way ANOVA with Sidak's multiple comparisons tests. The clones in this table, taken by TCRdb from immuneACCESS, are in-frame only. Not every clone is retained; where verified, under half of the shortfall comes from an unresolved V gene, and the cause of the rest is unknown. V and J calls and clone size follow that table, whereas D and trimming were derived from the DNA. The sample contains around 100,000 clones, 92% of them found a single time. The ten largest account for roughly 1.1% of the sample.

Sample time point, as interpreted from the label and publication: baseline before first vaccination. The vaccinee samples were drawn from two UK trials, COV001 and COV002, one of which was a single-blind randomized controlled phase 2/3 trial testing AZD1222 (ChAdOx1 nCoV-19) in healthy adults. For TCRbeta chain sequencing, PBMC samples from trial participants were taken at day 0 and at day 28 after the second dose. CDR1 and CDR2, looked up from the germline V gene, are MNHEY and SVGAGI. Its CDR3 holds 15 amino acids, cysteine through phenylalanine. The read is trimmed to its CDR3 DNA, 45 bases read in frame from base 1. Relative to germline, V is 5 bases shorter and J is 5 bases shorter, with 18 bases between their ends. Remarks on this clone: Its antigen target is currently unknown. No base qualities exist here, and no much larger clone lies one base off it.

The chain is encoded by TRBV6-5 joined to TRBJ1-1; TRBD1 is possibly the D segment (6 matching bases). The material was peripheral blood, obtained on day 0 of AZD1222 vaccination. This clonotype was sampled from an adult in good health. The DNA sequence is TGTGCCAGCAGTCACAAAGGGGGGGGAGATACTGAAGCTTTCTTT. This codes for CASSHKGGGDTEAFF.